This TCR beta chain was recovered during a study of blood T cell repertoires in COVID-19. Study details: Acute-phase and convalescent COVID-19 samples originated in the United States, Italy and Spain. The analysed material was cDNA or gDNA that came from T cells, B-cell-depleted T cells, or PBMCs.

As processed by the authors: Amplification from reference gene primers served as the basis for estimated nucleated cell counts. Sequencing used immunoSEQ multiplex PCR; TCRdb keeps in-frame clones, though not all of them. Clone size and V and J calls were adopted from that table, with D and trimming inferred from the DNA. The sample yields under 250,000 clones, 65% to 85% seen once. Germline-derived CDR1 and CDR2 are KGHSH and LQKENI. The CDR3 extends over 13 amino acids. V gave up 6 bases and J gave up 1 base, with 9 bases separating them. What was sequenced was peripheral blood. The sequence was obtained from a woman of 80 years or more with acute or convalescent COVID-19. The rearrangement joins TRBV18 to TRBJ1-1; D may be TRBD1 (6 bases). The CDR3: CASSGGANTEAFF. CDR3 DNA: TGTGCCAGCTCCGGGGGGGCGAACACTGAAGCTTTCTTT.